The 17 T cell receptor beta chains reported below all come from one sample, sequenced in a study of Ad26.COV2.S vaccination and SARS-CoV-2 variants. Libraries were prepared by immunoSEQ multiplex PCR; TCRdb keeps only in-frame clonotypes and omits some of them. The sample shows fewer than 500,000 clones, around 91% of them seen only once. Treatment reported: 19 received Ad26.COV2.S at low or high dose, single or two shots; five or six received placebo; per-sample allocation not given. Specimens were obtained on day 63 following the first vaccine or placebo injection. The input for sequencing was peripheral blood, taken in a trial of Ad26.COV2.S vaccine versus placebo. The source of these receptors is a person between 18 and 65 years old who received the Ad26.COV2.S COVID-19 vaccine or a placebo.

The rearrangement uses TRBV3-1 (or the pseudogene TRBV3-2) and TRBJ2-3, with D perhaps TRBD2 (5 bases). Germline CDR1 is LGHDT and CDR2 is YNNKEL (reference sequence). V was trimmed by 0 bases and J by 4 bases, leaving 11 bases between them. The CDR3 spans 15 residues. The CDR3 sequence: CASSQDSGLADTQYF. The CDR3 DNA reads TGTGCCAGCAGCCAAGACTCAGGACTGGCAGATACGCAGTATTTT.

The chain carries TRBV7-2 and TRBJ2-1; D is perhaps TRBD2 (7 bases). This CDR3 comprises 18 residues. V shed 1 base and J shed 4 bases, with 20 bases lying between them. The germline V gene encodes CDR1 SGHTA and CDR2 FQGNSA. The CDR3 region has the DNA TGTACCAGCAGCTTAGTGCGGGGGTCCGGGGGCATTTACAATGAGCAGTTCTTC. It specifies CTSSLVRGSGGIYNEQFF. The full variable domain, rest sourced from reference TRBV7-2 and TRBJ2-1, is GAGVSQSPSNKVTEKGKDVELRCDPISGHTALYWYRQSLGQGLEFLIYFQGNSAPDKSGLPSDRFSAERTGGSVSTLTIQRTQQEDSAVYLCTSSLVRGSGGIYNEQFFGPGTRLTVL.

In its sample, this clone was seen once. The rearrangement uses TRBV7-6 and TRBJ2-7; TRBD1 matches at 7 bases. Germline loops: CDR1 SGHVS, CDR2 FNYEAQ. J was trimmed by 2 bases and V by 5 bases; bases with no gene match: 6. This CDR3 contains 14 residues. In DNA, the CDR3 is TGTGCCAGCAGCGGGGACAGAGTCCCCTACGAGCAGTACTTC. Amino acids: CASSGDRVPYEQYF.

The chain joins TRBV5-5 to TRBJ2-5; no clear D. The germline V gene encodes CDR1 SGHKS and CDR2 YYEKEE (reference sequence). The CDR3 is made up of 14 amino acids. With 4 bases removed from V and 1 base from J, the gap between germline ends came to 11 bases. CDR3 DNA: TGTGCCAGCAGCCACCTTTCGCTCCAAGAGACCCAGTACTTC. Protein: CASSHLSLQETQYF.

This rearrangement joins TRBV7-3 to TRBJ2-5; 9 bases match TRBD1. In germline, CDR1 is SGHTA, CDR2 FQGTGA. This CDR3 has 16 residues. Trimming took 3 bases from V and 0 from J; bases not matched to a gene: 5. The CDR3 spells CASSFRDREYQETQYF. The CDR3 DNA reads TGTGCCAGCAGCTTCCGGGACAGGGAGTACCAAGAGACCCAGTACTTC.

V is TRBV7-9 and J is TRBJ2-2; tentatively, D is TRBD2 (6 bases). The CDR3 runs 14 residues. Germline loops: CDR1 SEHNR, CDR2 FQNEAQ (reference sequence). The ends were cut back, 9 bases at V and 0 bases at J, with 11 bases in the middle. Here the CDR3 DNA reads TGTGCCAGTCTTGGGAGGCCGAACACCGGGGAGCTGTTTTTT. Its translation is CASLGRPNTGELFF.

This chain joins TRBV27 and TRBJ2-5; 9 bases match TRBD1. Germline V gene sequence: CDR1 MNHEY, CDR2 SMNVEV (reference sequence). CDR3 length: 15 amino acids. The trim removed 3 bases at V and 0 bases at J, leaving 2 bases unmatched. CDR3 residues: CASSLDRGHQETQYF. Here the CDR3 DNA reads TGTGCCAGCAGTTTGGACAGGGGCCACCAAGAGACCCAGTACTTC.

The rearrangement joins TRBV9 to TRBJ2-7; 8 positions match TRBD1. Germline-derived CDR1 and CDR2 are SGDLS and YYNGEE. This CDR3 has 14 amino acids. The J segment lost 4 bases and the V segment lost 4 bases, leaving 7 bases of the junction unmatched. The CDR3 coding sequence is TGTGCCAGCAGCTCCGGACAGGGCAGGTACGAGCAGTACTTC. It translates to CASSSGQGRYEQYF.

The CDR3 DNA sequence: TGTGCCAGCAGCTTGGGGACCAGAGACTACGAGCAGTACTTC. Its translation: CASSLGTRDYEQYF. The V gene is TRBV11-2, the J gene TRBJ2-7; D is perhaps TRBD1 or TRBD2 (5 bases each). The V and J ends lost 3 bases and 3 bases respectively, with 12 bases between them. CDR1 is SGHAT and CDR2 is FQNNGV in the germline V gene. The CDR3 spans 14 residues.

This clone was detected only once. The chain employs TRBV2 and TRBJ1-2; 8 bases align to TRBD1. Germline V CDR1 and CDR2: SNHLY, FYNNEI. This CDR3 spans 12 amino acids. Trimming at V came to 5 bases and at J to 8 bases, leaving 4 bases not matched to a gene. The CDR3 DNA sequence: TGTGCCAGCAGTCAGGGGGCTGGGGGCTACACCTTC. It specifies CASSQGAGGYTF.

The chain joins TRBV7-6 to TRBJ1-1, with 9 bases aligning to TRBD1. This CDR3 region has 18 residues. Looked up from germline, CDR1 is SGHVS and CDR2 is FNYEAQ. Trimming took 5 bases from V and 5 from J; bases not matched to a gene: 18. The CDR3 sequence is CASSGAPGTGRIKTEAFF. CDR3 DNA sequence: TGTGCCAGCAGCGGTGCGCCCGGGACAGGGAGGATAAAAACTGAAGCTTTCTTT.

The rearrangement links TRBV6-1 to TRBJ2-7, with 7 bases identical to TRBD1. This CDR3 comprises 14 residues. Germline assignment: CDR1 MNHNS and CDR2 SASEGT. The V gene end was trimmed by 1 base and the J gene end by 2 bases; junction bases not matched to a gene: 2. In nucleotides, the CDR3 is TGTGCCAGCAGTGAAGGTCAGGGGGCCTACGAGCAGTACTTC. Translating gives CASSEGQGAYEQYF.

CDR3 coding DNA: TGTGCCAGCAGCTTATCTAATCAAGAGACCCAGTACTTC. Its protein product is CASSLSNQETQYF. The chain links TRBV7-8 to TRBJ2-5, with D uncertain. The CDR3 consists of 13 residues. V was cut by 2 bases and J by 2 bases, with 6 bases left in between. Germline V gives CDR1 SGHVS, CDR2 FQNEAQ.

The chain recombines TRBV5-1 with TRBJ2-3; a possible D gene is TRBD1 (6 bases). This CDR3 spans 13 amino acids. V lost 0 bases, J lost 9 bases, and 11 bases lay in between. CDR1 SGHRS and CDR2 YFSETQ come from the germline V gene. CDR3 coding DNA: TGCGCCAGCAGCTTGGGGCCCCAGGGGACGCAGTATTTT. The encoded protein is CASSLGPQGTQYF.

This chain links TRBV5-4 with TRBJ2-3; 10 bases align to TRBD2. The V gene end was trimmed by 8 bases and the J gene end by 1 base; junction bases not matched to a gene: 4. Germline loops: CDR1 SGHNT, CDR2 YYREEE (reference sequence). The CDR3 is 14 residues long. The CDR3 loop reads CASTLAGGTDTQYF. The CDR3 DNA sequence: TGTGCCAGTACCCTAGCGGGAGGCACAGATACGCAGTATTTT. The full variable domain, rest sourced from reference TRBV5-4 and TRBJ2-3, is ETGVTQSPTHLIKTRGQQVTLRCSSQSGHNTVSWYQQALGQGPQFIFQYYREEENGRGNFPPRFSGLQFPNYSSELNVNALELDDSALYLCASTLAGGTDTQYFGPGTRLTVL.

The V and J genes are TRBV10-3 and TRBJ2-7; 7 nucleotides line up with TRBD1. Losses at the gene ends were 11 bases for V and 3 bases for J; bases not matched to a gene: 10. In germline, CDR1 is ENHRY, CDR2 SYGVKD. The CDR3 has 13 amino acids. In DNA, the CDR3 is TGTGCCTCAAGCCTTCCAGGGGGCTACGAGCAGTACTTC. It codes for CASSLPGGYEQYF.

The rearrangement uses TRBV29-1 and TRBJ1-2; D is unresolved. The V and J ends lost 4 bases and 8 bases respectively, with 11 bases between them. The V gene's germline CDR1 is SQVTM and CDR2 ANQGSEA. The CDR3 runs 11 residues. CDR3 sequence (DNA): TGCAGCGTTGGGGATGCCGAGGGCTACACCTTC. Translation gives CSVGDAEGYTF.